This TCR beta chain was captured by sequencing in a study of cytomegalovirus exposure and HLA in healthy donors. Germline V CDR1 and CDR2: SNHLY, FYNNEI. Trimming removed 3 bases from V and 4 bases from J, with 9 bases in between. This CDR3 spans 13 amino acids. This clone was seen just once. This specimen includes other DNA sequences encoding the same CDR3. The PCR employed 60 Vbeta primers together with 13 Jbeta primers. Method: immunoSEQ multiplex PCR; TCRdb's copy keeps in-frame clones and lacks some. The table lists about 140,000 clones, approximately 78% of them singletons. Sequences were obtained from PBMCs. The genes are TRBV2 and TRBJ1-1; weak D call: TRBD1 (5 bases). The TCR comes from a woman between 18 and 29 years old in good health and CMV-seropositive. The chain's CDR3 is CASSDRVGTEAFF. The CDR3 nucleotides are TGTGCCAGCAGTGACAGGGTAGGCACTGAAGCTTTCTTT.